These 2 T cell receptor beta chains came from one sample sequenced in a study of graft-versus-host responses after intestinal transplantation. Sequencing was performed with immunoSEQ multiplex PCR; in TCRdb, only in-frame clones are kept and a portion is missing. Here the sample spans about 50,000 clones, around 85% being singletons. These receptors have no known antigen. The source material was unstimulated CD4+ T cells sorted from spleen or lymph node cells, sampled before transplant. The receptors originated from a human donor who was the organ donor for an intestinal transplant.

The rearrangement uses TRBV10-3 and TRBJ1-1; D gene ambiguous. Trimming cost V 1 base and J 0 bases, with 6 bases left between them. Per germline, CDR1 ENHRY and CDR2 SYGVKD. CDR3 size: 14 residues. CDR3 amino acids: CAISEWQLNTEAFF. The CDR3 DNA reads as TGTGCCATCAGTGAGTGGCAATTGAACACTGAAGCTTTCTTT.

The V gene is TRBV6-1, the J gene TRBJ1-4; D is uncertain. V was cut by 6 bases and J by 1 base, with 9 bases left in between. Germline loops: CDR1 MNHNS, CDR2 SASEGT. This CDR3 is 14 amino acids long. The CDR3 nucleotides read TGTGCCAGCAGCGTTTCTGGAACTAATGAAAAACTGTTTTTT. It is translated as CASSVSGTNEKLFF.